This section outlines one T cell receptor beta chain sequence together with its context. TCRdb's copy holds only in-frame clones and misses some; the assay was immunoSEQ multiplex PCR. The sample holds about 69,000 clones; about 95% are singletons and the top ten take 1.5% to 2%. These data originate in a study of T cell clonotyping in hematopoietic cell transplantation. Overall study context: Recipients' pretransplant samples followed cytoreduction.

Time point noted: recipient sample about 28 days before transplant, after cytoreduction. This CDR3 is built from 16 residues. The V gene lost 6 bases and the J gene lost 0 bases, with 14 bases spanning the gap. CDR1 is MGHDK and CDR2 is SYGVNS in the germline V gene. This chain joins TRBV25-1 and TRBJ2-2; no definite D call. The clonotype was recovered from a woman in her forties or fifties with acute myeloid leukemia. Some clones in this sample may be carry-over from other donors' samples. The sample here was peripheral blood mononuclear cells, taken before stem cell transplant. The CDR3 nucleotides are TGTGCCAGCAGCCTCTTCGTGGGGACGAACACCGGGGAGCTGTTTTTT. Translated: CASSLFVGTNTGELFF.